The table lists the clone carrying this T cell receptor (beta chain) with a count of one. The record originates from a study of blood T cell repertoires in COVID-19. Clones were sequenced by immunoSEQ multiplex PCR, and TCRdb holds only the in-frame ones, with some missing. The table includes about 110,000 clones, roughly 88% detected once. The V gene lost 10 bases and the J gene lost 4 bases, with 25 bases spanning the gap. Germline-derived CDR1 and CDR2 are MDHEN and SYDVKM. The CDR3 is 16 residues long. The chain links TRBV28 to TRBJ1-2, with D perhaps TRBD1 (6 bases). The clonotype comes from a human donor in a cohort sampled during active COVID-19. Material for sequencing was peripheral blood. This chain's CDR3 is CATQNPPGQFGYGYTF. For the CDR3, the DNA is TGTGCCACCCAGAACCCTCCAGGACAGTTCGGCTATGGCTACACCTTC.